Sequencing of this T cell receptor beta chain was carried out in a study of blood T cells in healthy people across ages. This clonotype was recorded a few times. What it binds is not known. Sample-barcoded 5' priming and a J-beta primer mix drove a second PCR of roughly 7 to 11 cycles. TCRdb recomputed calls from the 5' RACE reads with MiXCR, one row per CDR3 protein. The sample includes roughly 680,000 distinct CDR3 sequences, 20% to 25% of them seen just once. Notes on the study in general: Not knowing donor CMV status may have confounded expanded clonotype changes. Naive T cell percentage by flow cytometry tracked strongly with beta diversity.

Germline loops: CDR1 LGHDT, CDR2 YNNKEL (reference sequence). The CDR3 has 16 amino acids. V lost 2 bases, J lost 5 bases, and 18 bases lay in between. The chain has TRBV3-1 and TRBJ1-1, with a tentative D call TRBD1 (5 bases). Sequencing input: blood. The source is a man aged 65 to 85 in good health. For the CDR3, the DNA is TGTGCCAGCAGCCAAAAATTAGGACAAAAAAAAACTGAAGCTTTCTTT. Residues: CASSQKLGQKKTEAFF.